Listed here is a single T cell receptor (beta chain). The antigen it binds to is not known. The record has no base qualities; no much larger clone is one base away. The collaborating institutions used their own protocols to collect whole blood in K2EDTA tubes. For TCRbeta analysis, collaborators shipped samples as frozen whole blood, isolated PBMCs, or DNA extracted from either of those sample types. TCRbeta CDR3 regions were amplified from genomic DNA by means of the immunoSEQ Assay, a bias-controlled multiplex PCR. On the authors' methods: Within the assay, amplification of reference gene primers was used to estimate how many nucleated cells each sample contained. To quantify the absolute abundance of each unique TCRbeta CDR3 rearrangement, sequence reads were collapsed and filtered. Productive Simpson clonality was computed per sample as the square root of Simpson's diversity index over productive rearrangements. In TCRdb, the immuneACCESS table is reduced to in-frame sequences with V and J assigned. These tables do not hold every clone; where another copy was compared, an unresolved V gene accounts for under half, and the others remain unexplained. V and J calls and clone size follow that table, whereas D and trimming were derived from the DNA. This sample holds over 95,000 clones; roughly 84% were observed only once. The ten most abundant clones make up about 2% of the sample.

The CDR3 starts with the cysteine, ends with the phenylalanine, and has 15 residues. Only the CDR3 portion is preserved as DNA: 45 bases, with reading frame beginning at the first base. Per the germline V gene, MNHNS is the CDR1 and SASEGT is the CDR2. V ends up 3 bases short and J 2 bases short, with an unmatched junction base count of 6. The sample is drawn from a study of blood T cell repertoires in COVID-19 (dated by TCRdb to 2020 to 2021). At the level of the whole study: Collaborator samples came from the United States, Italy and Spain and covered acute and convalescent phases of COVID-19. The material from the prospective study consisted of cDNA or gDNA derived from T cells, B-cell-depleted T cells, or PBMCs. The dataset comprised deeply sampled blood TCRbeta repertoires from subjects exposed to, actively infected with, or recovered from COVID-19. The repertoires were made available in a free public database intended to serve as a resource for research on the immune response to SARS-CoV-2. The samples were drawn from two sources: the first 160 participants of the ongoing ImmuneRACE study, and 1,000 to 1,500 subjects contributed by 6 global collaborators. A de-identified subject ID, COVID-19 status, age in years and sex were almost always included in the sample metadata. Where HLA class I and class II types were available, the types were taken from metadata supplied by the sample provider, not from assay-based typing. Points the paper makes about the study in general: The amount of clinical and demographic metadata varied by source and participant and was provided uncurated.

The clonotype was recovered from a man between 70 and 80 years old with active or convalescent COVID-19. What was sequenced was peripheral blood. Rearrangement joined TRBV6-1 to TRBJ1-2; 7 junctional bases match TRBD1. In nucleotide form, the sequence is TGTGCCAGCAGTGACCCCACGACAGGGAACTATGGCTACACCTTC. Translation gives CASSDPTTGNYGYTF.